The next 26 T cell receptor beta chains were all read from a single sample in a study of T cells after yellow fever vaccination (dated by TCRdb to between 2018 and 2020). What this sample's treatment or condition label stands for: live attenuated yellow fever vaccine strain. The library was obtained by 5' RACE. The sequencing machine was an Illumina HiSeq 2500. The public reads were reprocessed in TCRdb via fastp at Q25 and MiXCR, keeping in-frame beta chains. Rows are unified per CDR3 protein, each entry keeping the most common DNA and genes. The sample records some 390,000 distinct CDR3 sequences, about 6% of which are singletons. Over 12% of the sample is taken by the ten largest. The sequencing used PBMCs, collected 5 days after the yellow fever booster vaccination. All receptors come from a young man who received the YFV17D yellow fever vaccine.

This clonotype was detected ten times or more. This chain uses TRBV5-1 with TRBJ2-6; tentative D call: TRBD1 (5 bases). V was cut by 0 bases and J by 1 base, with 14 bases left in between. This CDR3 has 18 amino acids. Germline CDR1 reads SGHRS; CDR2 reads YFSETQ. This chain's CDR3 is CASSLGVVTASGANVLTF. In DNA, the CDR3 is TGCGCCAGCAGCTTGGGGGTAGTGACAGCGTCTGGGGCCAACGTCCTGACTTTC.

This clonotype was recorded at least ten times. The chain combines TRBV29-1 with TRBJ2-3; a possible D gene is TRBD1 (5 bases). The CDR3 has 14 residues. Germline V CDR1 and CDR2: SQVTM, ANQGSEA. Trimming pared 6 bases from V and 1 base from J, leaving 14 bases between. CDR3 in amino acids: CSVSSDTRTDTQYF. The CDR3 DNA follows: TGCAGCGTGAGTTCGGACACTCGCACAGATACGCAGTATTTT.

This clonotype showed up many times. The V gene is TRBV6-1, the J gene TRBJ1-1; tentatively, D is TRBD1 (6 bases). The CDR3 has 13 residues. Germline lookup yields CDR1 MNHNS and CDR2 SASEGT. The V and J ends lost 6 bases and 3 bases respectively, with 11 bases between them. The CDR3 coding sequence is TGTGCCAGCAGAGACAGGACCTACACTGAAGCTTTCTTT. It is translated as CASRDRTYTEAFF.

This clonotype has ten or more counts. V usage is TRBV6-5 and J usage is TRBJ2-7; D remains unclear. V was trimmed by 6 bases and J by 3 bases, leaving 9 bases between them. This CDR3 contains 12 residues. The germline gives CDR1 MNHEY, CDR2 SVGAGI. Here the CDR3 reads CASRGYGYEQYF. The CDR3 region has the DNA TGTGCCAGCAGGGGCTATGGCTACGAGCAGTACTTC.

This clonotype turned up a few times. The chain carries TRBV12-3 or TRBV12-4 and TRBJ1-5; no reliable D call. V shed 11 bases and J shed 7 bases, with 12 bases lying between them. CDR3 length equals 11 residues. CDR3 in amino acids: CAPLGLQPQHF. Here the CDR3 DNA reads TGTGCCCCACTCGGGCTCCAGCCCCAGCATTTT.

The chain combines TRBV4-2 with TRBJ2-5, with D possibly called TRBD1 or TRBD2 (5 bases each). The CDR3 has 15 amino acids. CDR1 is LGHNA and CDR2 is YNFKEQ in the germline V gene. The germline V and J ends were trimmed by 4 bases and 2 bases, with 14 bases remaining between them. In nucleotides, the CDR3 is TGTGCCAGCAGCCCAGATGGGGGTCCACAAGAGACCCAGTACTTC. This encodes CASSPDGGPQETQYF.

This clonotype was detected ten times or more. The rearrangement links TRBV24-1 to TRBJ2-1; TRBD1 matches at 9 bases. After removal of 3 bases from V and 6 bases from J, the junction contained 8 bases not matched to a gene. The germline CDR1 and CDR2 sequences are KGHDR and SFDVKD. The CDR3 is made up of 16 amino acids. CDR3 in amino acids: CATSDLRTGEGNEQFF. CDR3 sequence (DNA): TGTGCCACCAGTGATCTCCGGACAGGGGAAGGCAATGAGCAGTTCTTC.

This clonotype has a handful of counts. V gene TRBV5-6 combines with J gene TRBJ2-2; TRBD2 matches at 8 bases. The V segment lost 2 bases and the J segment 3 bases; nucleotides outside the gene matches: 6. In germline, CDR1 is SGHDT, CDR2 YYEEEE. CDR3 length: 16 residues. Written as DNA, the CDR3 is TGTGCCAGCAGCTTACTTTGGCGGGAGGACACCGGGGAGCTGTTTTTT. As protein: CASSLLWREDTGELFF.

The V call is TRBV27, the J call TRBJ2-7; D is uncertain. This CDR3 comprises 12 residues. Deletions cut 5 bases from V and 3 bases from J, with 8 bases between. The germline gives CDR1 MNHEY, CDR2 SMNVEV (reference sequence). The CDR3 loop reads CASSTLGYEQYF. The CDR3 nucleotides read TGTGCCAGCAGTACTTTGGGCTACGAGCAGTACTTC.

This chain connects TRBV12-3 or TRBV12-4 to TRBJ2-1, with 9 bases fitting TRBD2. The CDR3 is 16 amino acids. V shed 3 bases, J shed 1 base, and the junction held 4 bases outside the gene matches. CDR3 nucleotide sequence: TGTGCCAGCAGTTTCGGGACTAGCAGGTCCTACAATGAGCAGTTCTTC. It translates to CASSFGTSRSYNEQFF.

Regarding this clonotype: The junction differs from germline at one of its ends, possibly a read error. The J gene is TRBJ2-2, the V gene TRBV20-1, with 7 bases fitting TRBD1. Germline lookup yields CDR1 DFQATT and CDR2 SNEGSKA (reference sequence). The length of the CDR3 is 16 residues. The CDR3 DNA reads TGCTGTGCTAGAGATCTTGAACAGGGGTGGATCGGGGAGCTGTTTTTT. Protein product: CCARDLEQGWIGELFF.

V usage is TRBV11-2 and J usage is TRBJ2-3; D not certain. CDR1 SGHAT and CDR2 FQNNGV come from the germline V gene. Trimming cost V 5 bases and J 2 bases, with 11 bases left between them. The CDR3 extends over 14 amino acids. The CDR3 nucleotides are TGTGCCAGCAGCCAGACTCGAACCACAGATACGCAGTATTTT. It codes for CASSQTRTTDTQYF.

This clonotype was observed at least ten times. The rearrangement uses TRBV3-1 and TRBJ1-1, with no clear D. Germline CDR1 is LGHDT and CDR2 is YNNKEL (reference sequence). The CDR3 length is 14 residues. V dropped 0 bases and J dropped 5 bases, with 10 bases sitting between them. The CDR3, as DNA: TGTGCCAGCAGCCAAGAGGCGCTGAGGACTGAAGCTTTCTTT. Residues: CASSQEALRTEAFF.

The CDR3 coding sequence is TGTGCCAGCAGCCCCGGGGCAGTTGGTTTTGAGCAGTACTTC. It codes for CASSPGAVGFEQYF. The chain uses TRBV7-2 and TRBJ2-7; D may be TRBD1 or TRBD2 (5 bases each). V lost 5 bases and J lost 7, with 18 bases in between. The CDR3 spans 14 residues. Germline CDR1 SGHTA, CDR2 FQGNSA.

The sample holds many counts of this clonotype. V is TRBV5-1 and J is TRBJ2-1; 11 bases line up with TRBD2. V was pared by 3 bases and J by 5 bases, with 4 bases of the junction left unmatched. Germline loops: CDR1 SGHRS, CDR2 YFSETQ. The CDR3 length is 15 residues. The CDR3 here is CASSSKLAGDNEQFF. For the CDR3, the DNA is TGCGCCAGCAGCTCCAAACTAGCGGGGGACAATGAGCAGTTCTTC.

This chain connects TRBV12-3 or TRBV12-4 to TRBJ2-2, with D unclear. Trimming left V 6 bases short and J 3 bases short, with 14 bases between. This CDR3 has 15 residues. The CDR3: CASSPAPPYTGELFF. CDR3 bases: TGTGCCAGCAGCCCTGCGCCGCCGTACACCGGGGAGCTGTTTTTT.

This clonotype occurred a few times. The V call is TRBV5-1, the J call TRBJ2-1; weak D call: TRBD1 (6 bases). Germline V gene lookup returns CDR1 SGHRS and CDR2 YFSETQ. With 4 bases removed from V and 8 bases from J, the gap between germline ends came to 16 bases. The CDR3 extends over 14 amino acids. This CDR3 is CASSDNTRGDEQFF. CDR3 DNA: TGCGCCAGCAGCGATAACACCAGGGGCGATGAGCAGTTCTTC.

This clonotype was counted between two and nine times. The genes are TRBV30 and TRBJ2-3, with D uncertain. This CDR3 comprises 12 residues. V lost 6 bases, J lost 4 bases, and 11 bases lay in between. The germline gives CDR1 GTSNPN, CDR2 SVGIG (reference sequence). CDR3 in DNA: TGTGCCTGCGGACGGATCGCAGATACGCAGTATTTT. It yields the protein CACGRIADTQYF.

This clonotype came up a few times. The chain employs TRBV6-1 and TRBJ2-5; TRBD2 matches 9 bases. Looked up from germline, CDR1 is MNHNS and CDR2 is SASEGT. The CDR3 length is 15 residues. V dropped 8 bases and J dropped 0; count of bases not matched to a gene: 7. Written as DNA, the CDR3 is TGTGCCAGCGGTCTAGCGGGGAGATACCAAGAGACCCAGTACTTC. Residues: CASGLAGRYQETQYF.

The chain joins TRBV29-1 to TRBJ1-2; D is unresolved. The CDR3 loop spans 12 amino acids. The V gene lost 4 bases and the J gene lost 5 bases, with 11 bases spanning the gap. The V gene's germline CDR1 is SQVTM and CDR2 ANQGSEA. CDR3 residues: CSVVEDWYGYTF. In DNA, the CDR3 is TGCAGCGTTGTAGAGGATTGGTATGGCTACACCTTC.

The V call is TRBV20-1, the J call TRBJ1-5, with 11 bases fitting TRBD1. Germline V gives CDR1 DFQATT, CDR2 SNEGSKA (reference sequence). This CDR3 spans 14 amino acids. The V and J ends lost 3 bases and 6 bases, in that order; junction bases with no gene match: 4. As DNA, the CDR3 is TGCAGTGCTAGGCCGGGACAGGGGGTTCAGCCCCAGCATTTT. Its protein product is CSARPGQGVQPQHF.

The chain joins TRBV7-6 to TRBJ2-7, with D hard to call. Germline V gene data show CDR1 as SGHVS and CDR2 as FNYEAQ. The V gene lost 6 bases and the J gene lost 5 bases, with 14 bases spanning the gap. This CDR3 comprises 13 residues. The CDR3 DNA reads TGTGCCAGCAGTCCCCAGAATATTGACGAGCAGTACTTC. Encoded protein: CASSPQNIDEQYF.

The gene calls are TRBV4-3 and TRBJ2-1; no clear D gene. The CDR3 consists of 13 residues. Trimming removed 1 base at V and 9 bases at J, with 10 bases between. Per the germline V gene, CDR1 is LGHNA and CDR2 is YSLEER. CDR3: CASSQGTTREQFF. The CDR3 DNA sequence: TGCGCCAGCAGCCAAGGTACGACGCGTGAGCAGTTCTTC.

At least ten counts were recorded for this clonotype. This chain uses TRBV6-5 with TRBJ2-5; maybe TRBD2 (5 bases). CDR3 length: 12 residues. V was pared by 8 bases and J by 5 bases, with 12 bases between. The germline V gene encodes CDR1 MNHEY and CDR2 SVGAGI. The CDR3 region has the DNA TGTGCCAGCCGGGCGGGTCGGGAGACCCAGTACTTC. This translates into CASRAGRETQYF.

In this sample, this clonotype turned up a few times. The gene calls are TRBV4-3 and TRBJ1-1; D might be TRBD1 (6 bases). This CDR3 is built from 15 residues. Trimming took 3 bases from V and 3 from J, leaving 14 bases between them. Germline CDR1 and CDR2: LGHNA and YSLEER. The chain's CDR3 is CASSQQQGFYTEAFF. The CDR3 DNA reads as TGCGCCAGCAGCCAGCAACAGGGATTCTACACTGAAGCTTTCTTT.

The rearrangement joins TRBV6-2 or TRBV6-3 to TRBJ2-1, with 10 bases lining up with TRBD2. Germline V lookup: CDR1 MNHEY, CDR2 SVGEGT. J gave up 8 bases and V 0 bases, and 7 bases lay outside the gene matches. The CDR3 is made up of 16 amino acids. CDR3 loop: CASSYSRASGSYEQFF. Here the CDR3 DNA reads TGTGCCAGCAGTTACTCGAGGGCTAGCGGGAGCTATGAGCAGTTCTTC.